This is a list of T cell receptor beta chains from one sample in a study of early T cells in non-severe SARS-CoV-2 infection. TCRdb used MiXCR to reprocess the 5' RACE reads, holding one entry per CDR3 protein. The sample holds 90,000 to 130,000 distinct CDR3 sequences, about an eighth seen once. Sequenced: whole blood. The receptor source for this set is an adult who was a healthcare worker with PCR-confirmed SARS-CoV-2 infection or an uninfected control (not recorded which). Both conserved end residues are trimmed from each CDR3.

TRBJ1-1	TRBV4-1	ASSQQAAGYTEAF
TRBJ1-1	TRBV5-1	ASSGQINTEAF
TRBJ2-5	TRBV20-1	SAPGHLRETQY
TRBJ2-1	TRBV29-1	SVDRDSFYNEQF
TRBJ2-3	TRBV7-9	ASSTLAPLGLSTDTQY
TRBJ2-1	TRBV20-1	SANYRDRGANEQF
TRBJ1-1	TRBV5-5	ASSLGFMNTEVF
TRBJ1-5	TRBV18	ASSPSSGDYSNQPQH
TRBJ2-5	TRBV10-3	AISTGVLQETQY
TRBJ2-1	TRBV20-1	SARRAGAWNEQF
TRBJ2-2	TRBV14	ASRIAGMNTGELF
TRBJ1-1	TRBV3-1	ASSQNQGNTEAF